A selection of T cell receptor beta chains follows, all from one sample in a study of spatial heterogeneity in lung cancer. TCRdb re-called the 5' RACE reads through MiXCR, storing one row per CDR3 protein. The data contain about 2,300 distinct CDR3 sequences, 15% to 20% of them singletons. This material consisted of lung tumor tissue, taken at surgery. All receptors come from a male donor with early-stage non-small cell lung cancer. CDR3s include the opening cysteine and the closing phenylalanine or tryptophan. A D gene is named only where the DNA matches it firmly. Rows may omit the clone size; those that give it use once, few, many or a size class.

. TRBJ1-4 TRBV20-1 . CSAKNQPATNEKLFF TGCAGTGCTAAAAACCAACCGGCAACTAATGAAAAACTGTTTTTT
medium-sized TRBJ2-1 TRBV20-1 TRBD2 CSASPGTSDNEQFF TGCAGTGCTAGCCCTGGGACTAGCGACAATGAGCAGTTCTTC
. TRBJ1-1 TRBV14 . CASSLWGWDTEAFF TGTGCCAGCAGCCTATGGGGCTGGGACACTGAAGCTTTCTTT
large TRBJ1-5 TRBV19 TRBD1 CASSPDRAGPQHF TGTGCCAGTAGCCCGGACAGGGCTGGGCCCCAGCATTTT
. TRBJ2-5 TRBV11-2 . CASSPPDPTQYF TGTGCCAGCAGCCCCCCCGACCCGACCCAGTACTTC
. TRBJ2-7 TRBV4-1 TRBD1 CASSRAQGAGYEQYF TGCGCCAGCAGCCGAGCACAGGGGGCTGGGTACGAGCAGTACTTC
many TRBJ2-5 TRBV20-1 . CSARDGGLVETQYF TGCAGTGCTAGGGACGGGGGCCTTGTGGAGACCCAGTACTTC
medium-sized TRBJ2-2 TRBV30 . CAWGGVSGELFF TGTGCCTGGGGGGGCGTTTCCGGGGAGCTGTTTTTT
medium-sized TRBJ2-7 TRBV27 . CASSATSSLYEQYF TGTGCCAGCAGTGCTACTAGCTCTCTCTACGAGCAGTACTTC
medium-sized TRBJ2-5 TRBV20-1 TRBD1 CSATGEETQYF TGCAGTGCCACAGGGGAAGAGACCCAGTACTTC
medium-sized TRBJ2-7 TRBV4-2 . CASSRPGQVYEQYF TGTGCCAGCAGTCGACCGGGACAAGTCTACGAGCAGTACTTC
medium-sized TRBJ1-5 TRBV7-8 TRBD1 CASSRQGSQPQHF TGTGCCAGCAGCCGACAGGGTTCTCAGCCCCAGCATTTT
few TRBJ2-5 TRBV6-5 . CASSYSTSGPAETQYF TGTGCCAGCAGTTACTCGACATCTGGTCCGGCGGAGACCCAGTACTTC
medium-sized TRBJ2-1 TRBV9 . CASSVVEEQFF TGTGCCAGCAGCGTAGTGGAGGAGCAGTTCTTC
. TRBJ2-1 TRBV4-3 TRBD2 CASSQGFTSGGITYNEQFF TGCGCCAGCAGCCAAGGGTTCACTAGCGGGGGAATCACCTACAATGAGCAGTTCTTC
medium-sized TRBJ2-1 TRBV7-2 . CASSLGGGNSYNEQFF TGTGCCAGCAGCTTAGGCGGCGGGAACTCCTACAATGAGCAGTTCTTC
medium-sized TRBJ2-3 TRBV5-1 . CASSLAGVGTDTQYF TGCGCCAGCAGCTTGGCTGGGGTAGGCACAGATACGCAGTATTTT
medium-sized TRBJ2-1 TRBV29-1 . CSPCGRTRTNPNEQFF TGCAGCCCCTGCGGTAGGACAAGGACTAACCCCAATGAGCAGTTCTTC
large TRBJ2-3 TRBV13 . CASSRSTDTQYF TGTGCCAGCAGCCGCAGCACAGATACGCAGTATTTT
. TRBJ2-1 TRBV7-3 . CASSHGTSQYEQFF TGTGCCAGCAGCCACGGGACTTCCCAGTATGAGCAGTTCTTC
medium-sized TRBJ2-1 TRBV6-5 . CASSYLSARGEQFF TGTGCCAGCAGTTACCTTTCCGCCCGGGGAGAGCAGTTCTTC
. TRBJ2-2 TRBV9 . CASSASTTRAGGELFF TGTGCCAGCAGCGCTTCGACGACAAGGGCCGGCGGGGAGCTGTTTTTT
few TRBJ1-2 TRBV7-9 . CASSLAIGKHGYTF TGTGCCAGCAGCTTAGCCATCGGGAAGCATGGCTACACCTTC
medium-sized TRBJ1-1 TRBV20-1 TRBD1 CSARASTGGDTEAFF TGCAGTGCTAGAGCCTCGACAGGGGGAGATACTGAAGCTTTCTTT